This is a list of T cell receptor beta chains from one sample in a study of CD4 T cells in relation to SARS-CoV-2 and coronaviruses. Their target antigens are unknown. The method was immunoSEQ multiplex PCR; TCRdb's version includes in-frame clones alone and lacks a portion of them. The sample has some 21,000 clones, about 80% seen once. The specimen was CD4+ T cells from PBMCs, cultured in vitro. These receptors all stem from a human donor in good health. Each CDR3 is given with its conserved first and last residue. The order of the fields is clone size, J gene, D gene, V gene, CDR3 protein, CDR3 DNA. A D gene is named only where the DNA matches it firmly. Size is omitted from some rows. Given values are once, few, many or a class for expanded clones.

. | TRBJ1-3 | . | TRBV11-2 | CASSLGFRNSGNTIYF | TGTGCCAGCAGCCTGGGCTTCCGGAACTCTGGAAACACCATATATTTT
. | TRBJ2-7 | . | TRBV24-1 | CATSGSATYEQYF | TGTGCCACCAGTGGTTCAGCCACCTACGAGCAGTACTTC
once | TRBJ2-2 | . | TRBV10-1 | CASSDPGTTGELFF | TGCGCCAGCAGTGACCCCGGGACCACCGGGGAGCTGTTTTTT
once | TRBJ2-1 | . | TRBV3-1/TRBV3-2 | CASSWVLAPNSYNEQFF | TGTGCCAGCAGCTGGGTCTTAGCTCCCAACTCCTACAATGAGCAGTTCTTC
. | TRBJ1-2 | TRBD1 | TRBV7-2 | CASSPTPGQGYGYTF | TGTGCCAGCAGCCCAACCCCGGGACAGGGGTATGGCTACACCTTC
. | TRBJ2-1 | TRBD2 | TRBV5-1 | CASSFSGTSGYNEQFF | TGCGCCAGCAGCTTCTCCGGGACTAGCGGCTACAATGAGCAGTTCTTC
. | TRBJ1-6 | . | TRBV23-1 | CASSGVDGAQNSPLHF | TGCGCCAGCAGTGGTGTAGATGGGGCGCAGAATTCACCCCTCCACTTT
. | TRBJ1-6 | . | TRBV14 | CASSSVQYRLHF | TGTGCCAGCAGCTCGGTACAGTATCGCCTCCACTTT
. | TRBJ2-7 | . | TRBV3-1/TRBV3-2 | CASSQVHGRSNEQYF | TGTGCCAGCAGCCAAGTGCACGGGAGAAGCAACGAGCAGTACTTC
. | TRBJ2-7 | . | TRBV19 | CASSTAGPYEQYF | TGTGCCAGTAGTACAGCCGGGCCATACGAGCAGTACTTC
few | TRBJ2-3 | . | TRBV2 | CASGPMGADTQYF | TGTGCCAGCGGCCCCATGGGAGCGGATACGCAGTATTTT
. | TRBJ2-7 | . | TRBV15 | CATSRVGGIGEQYF | TGTGCCACCAGCAGAGTAGGCGGGATCGGCGAGCAGTACTTC
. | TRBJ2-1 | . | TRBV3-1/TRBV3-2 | CASSQDYFYNEQFF | TGTGCCAGCAGCCAAGACTATTTTTACAATGAGCAGTTCTTC
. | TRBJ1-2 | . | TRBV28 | CASSGSPEGDGYTF | TGTGCCAGCAGTGGGTCTCCGGAGGGGGATGGCTACACCTTC
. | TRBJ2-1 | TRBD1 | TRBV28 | CASSFWDRNNEQFF | TGTGCCAGCAGTTTTTGGGACAGGAACAATGAGCAGTTCTTC
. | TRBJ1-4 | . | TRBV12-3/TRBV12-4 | CASSLTEKLFF | TGTGCCAGCAGTTTAACTGAAAAACTGTTTTTT
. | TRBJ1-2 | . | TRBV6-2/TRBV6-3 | CASSDQYTGLRGYTF | TGTGCCAGCAGCGACCAATATACAGGTCTGCGTGGCTACACCTTC
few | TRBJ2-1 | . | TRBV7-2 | CASSLARNFGEQFF | TGTGCCAGCAGCTTAGCTAGGAATTTCGGTGAGCAGTTCTTC
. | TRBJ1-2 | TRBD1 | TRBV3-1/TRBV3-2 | CASSLGGGQGAYGYTF | TGTGCCAGCAGCCTCGGGGGGGGACAGGGGGCGTATGGCTACACCTTC
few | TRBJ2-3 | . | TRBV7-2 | CASNYFPGEGTDTQYF | TGTGCCAGCAATTATTTTCCGGGGGAAGGGACAGATACGCAGTATTTT
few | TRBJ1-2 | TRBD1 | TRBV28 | CASSLAGQGLGGYTF | TGTGCCAGCAGTTTGGCCGGACAGGGGTTGGGGGGCTACACCTTC
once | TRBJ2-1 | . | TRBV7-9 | CASSLFSSNEQFF | TGTGCCAGCAGCTTATTTAGCAGCAATGAGCAGTTCTTC
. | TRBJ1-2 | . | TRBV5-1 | CASSLDSNYGYTF | TGCGCCAGCAGCTTGGACAGTAACTATGGCTACACCTTC
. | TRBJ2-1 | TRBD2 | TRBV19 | CAPGERELSFEQFF | TGTGCCCCGGGCGAGCGGGAGCTGAGTTTTGAGCAGTTCTTC
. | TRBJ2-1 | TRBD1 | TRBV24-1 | CATSPGTGRFDEQFF | TGTGCCACCAGTCCGGGGACAGGGAGGTTCGATGAGCAGTTCTTC
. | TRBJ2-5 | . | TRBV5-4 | CASSSGTDIQETQYF | TGTGCCAGCAGCTCGGGGACCGACATCCAAGAGACCCAGTACTTC
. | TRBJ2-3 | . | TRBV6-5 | CASSPLSGSTDTQYF | TGTGCCAGCAGCCCCCTTAGCGGCAGCACAGATACGCAGTATTTT
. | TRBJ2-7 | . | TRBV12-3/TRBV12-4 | CASRDAISYEQYF | TGTGCCAGCAGAGACGCTATTTCCTACGAGCAGTACTTC
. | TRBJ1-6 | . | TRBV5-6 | CASSLRTSSYNSPLHF | TGTGCCAGCAGCTTACGTACTAGCTCCTATAATTCACCCCTCCACTTT
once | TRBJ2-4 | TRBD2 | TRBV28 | CASSRTSEGDIQYF | TGTGCCAGCAGTAGGACTAGCGAAGGGGACATTCAGTACTTC
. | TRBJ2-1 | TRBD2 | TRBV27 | CASSWITTSGSYNEQFF | TGTGCCAGCAGTTGGATAACGACTAGCGGGTCCTACAATGAGCAGTTCTTC
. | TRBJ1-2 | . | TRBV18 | CASSTGALGDGYTF | TGTGCCAGCTCCACCGGGGCTCTTGGCGATGGCTACACCTTC
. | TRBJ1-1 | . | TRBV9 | CASSERGNTEAFF | TGTGCCAGCAGCGAACGGGGGAACACTGAAGCTTTCTTT
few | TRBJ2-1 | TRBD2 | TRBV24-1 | CATSDSRLAGEDEQFF | TGTGCCACCAGTGATTCTCGGCTAGCGGGAGAAGATGAGCAGTTCTTC
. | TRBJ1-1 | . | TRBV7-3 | CASSPTGGTEAFF | TGTGCCAGCAGTCCCACGGGGGGCACTGAAGCTTTCTTT
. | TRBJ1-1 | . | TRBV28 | CASSLVGRGYTEAFF | TGTGCCAGCAGTTTGGTGGGGAGAGGGTACACTGAAGCTTTCTTT
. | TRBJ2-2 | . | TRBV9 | CASSVGPGSTGELFF | TGTGCCAGCAGCGTAGGGCCGGGGTCGACCGGGGAGCTGTTTTTT
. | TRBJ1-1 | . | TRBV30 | CAWRGDGRRAFF | TGTGCCTGGAGAGGTGACGGACGAAGGGCTTTCTTT
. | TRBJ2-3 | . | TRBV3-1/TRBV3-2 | CASSQDPAGQGGTDTQYF | TGTGCCAGCAGCCAAGATCCCGCAGGGCAGGGAGGCACAGATACGCAGTATTTT
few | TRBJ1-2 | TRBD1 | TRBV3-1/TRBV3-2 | CASSHGGQGNYGYTF | TGTGCCAGCAGCCACGGGGGACAGGGAAACTATGGCTACACCTTC
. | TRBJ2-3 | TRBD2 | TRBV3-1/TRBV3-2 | CASSYGTVESGGTQYF | TGTGCCAGCAGCTATGGGACCGTGGAAAGCGGGGGTACGCAGTATTTT
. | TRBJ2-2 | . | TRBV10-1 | CASSAQVNTGELFF | TGCGCCAGCAGCGCGCAGGTGAACACCGGGGAGCTGTTTTTT
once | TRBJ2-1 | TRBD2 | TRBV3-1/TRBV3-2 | CASSLTSGGGNEQFF | TGTGCCAGCAGTCTTACTAGCGGAGGAGGGAATGAGCAGTTCTTC
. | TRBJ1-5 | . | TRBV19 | CASSLRGLTADQPQHF | TGTGCCAGTAGCCTCCGGGGGTTGACTGCGGATCAGCCCCAGCATTTT
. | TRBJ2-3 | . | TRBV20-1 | CSASRLDGTDTQYF | TGCAGTGCTAGTCGTCTGGATGGTACAGATACGCAGTATTTT
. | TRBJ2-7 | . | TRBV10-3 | CAISGTMLTYEQYF | TGTGCCATCAGTGGGACCATGCTAACCTACGAGCAGTACTTC
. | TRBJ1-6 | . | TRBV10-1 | CASSPGANNSPLHF | TGCGCCAGCAGCCCCGGTGCTAATAATTCACCCCTCCACTTT
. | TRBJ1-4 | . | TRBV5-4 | CASSLDHNEKLFF | TGTGCCAGCAGCTTGGATCATAATGAAAAACTGTTTTTT
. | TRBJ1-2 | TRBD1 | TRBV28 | CASTLGQADGYTF | TGTGCCAGCACCCTAGGACAGGCGGATGGCTACACCTTC
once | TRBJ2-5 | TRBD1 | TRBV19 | CASSMARTGGPRETQYF | TGTGCCAGTAGTATGGCCCGGACAGGGGGCCCTAGGGAGACCCAGTACTTC
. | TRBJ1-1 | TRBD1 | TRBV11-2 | CASSEGAGTEAFF | TGTGCCAGCAGCGAGGGGGCCGGGACTGAAGCTTTCTTT
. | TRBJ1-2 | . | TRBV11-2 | CASSLGLNYGYTF | TGTGCCAGCAGCTTAGGGCTCAACTATGGCTACACCTTC
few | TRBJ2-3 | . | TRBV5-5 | CASSPYSTDTQYF | TGTGCCAGCAGTCCCTATAGCACAGATACGCAGTATTTT
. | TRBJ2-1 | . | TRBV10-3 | CAIRHGEIYNEQFF | TGTGCCATCAGACACGGGGAGATATACAATGAGCAGTTCTTC
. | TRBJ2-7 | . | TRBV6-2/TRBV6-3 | CASSSRGQRTYEQYF | TGTGCCAGCAGTTCCAGAGGACAGAGAACCTACGAGCAGTACTTC
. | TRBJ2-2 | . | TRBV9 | CASSVLPGDTGELFF | TGTGCCAGCAGCGTTTTACCAGGGGACACCGGGGAGCTGTTTTTT
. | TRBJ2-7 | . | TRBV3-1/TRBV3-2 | CASSQPVGEQYF | TGTGCCAGCAGCCAACCCGTTGGCGAGCAGTACTTC